This TCR beta chain was found in a study of T cells in Graves' hyperthyroidism and ophthalmopathy. Uncontrolled infection, other autoimmune disease, pregnancy or lactation excluded patients. Germline V lookup: CDR1 SGDLS, CDR2 YYNGEE. This CDR3 is built from 14 residues. Between the trimmed V and J ends, which lost 4 bases and 3 bases, there was a span of 14 bases. Amplification of TCR beta CDR3 regions was performed using RNA transcripts as template. First-round RT-PCR with HTBI primers amplified the TCR CDR3 region. Each CDR3 protein is one row after TCRdb ran MiXCR on the multiplex PCR reads. The data contain hundreds of thousands of distinct CDR3 sequences, roughly 14% of them singletons.

The V call is TRBV9, the J call TRBJ2-7, with D possibly called TRBD1 or TRBD2 (7 bases each). This sequence originates from a man younger than 30 with Graves' ophthalmopathy. Sequences were obtained from blood. The CDR3 coding sequence is TGTGCCAGCAGCCTTCAGGGGGGGGACTACGAGCAGTACTTC. Protein sequence: CASSLQGGDYEQYF.